The clone carrying this T cell receptor beta chain was found a few times. What it binds is unknown. The study ran its PCR with 60 Vbeta and 13 Jbeta primers. Repertoires were generated with immunoSEQ multiplex PCR, while TCRdb's copy carries only in-frame clones and drops some. The table shows more than 85,000 clones, with roughly 83% occurring only once. The data belong to a study of cytomegalovirus exposure and HLA in healthy donors. Study outcomes and limitations: Later work associated 16,951 TCR beta sequences with HLA alleles at 0.05 false discovery rate. Associated with cytomegalovirus, according to the listing, were 164 TCR beta chains. Most CMV-associated TCR beta chains were later found to appear HLA-restricted. Most subjects' HLA-A and HLA-B alleles were reportedly predicted from TCR beta sequences.

This TCR was sampled from a male donor in good health and CMV-seropositive. Sequenced material: PBMCs.

The CDR3 DNA follows: TGTGCCAGCAGCGCCTATGTGGGGGGAAACACCGGGGAGCTGTTTTTT. It encodes CASSAYVGGNTGELFF. The chain employs TRBV11-2 and TRBJ2-2, with a possible D match to TRBD2 (6 bases). The germline V gene has CDR1 SGHAT and CDR2 FQNNGV. Trimming took off 5 bases at V and 2 bases at J, with 15 bases between the two ends. This CDR3 is 16 amino acids long.